What follows is one T cell receptor (beta chain) and its context. Its binding antigen is unknown. No much larger clone is present one base from it, and per-base qualities are unavailable. TCR beta CDR3 regions were sequenced from DNA using the immunoSEQ hsTCRbeta Kit. The original pipeline was this. TCR sequencing data were analysed with the ImmunoSEQ Analyzer. T cell clonality was calculated on productive rearrangements as 1 minus Pielou's evenness. To measure T cell diversity, the inverse Simpson index was applied to productive templates. T cell density was defined as TCR beta template counts normalized to usable DNA, with usable DNA estimated by amplification and sequencing of housekeeping genes. Two-sided Kruskal-Wallis tests were used to compare TCR metrics between histologic stages. TCRdb obtained this table from immuneACCESS and retained in-frame rearrangements with V and J assigned. These tables miss some clones; where compared with another copy, unresolved V genes account for less than half of the shortfall, and the remainder is unexplained. V, J and clone size derive from that table, while D and trimming were established from the DNA sequence. The table for this sample lists around 21,000 clones; roughly 80% of them were counted only once. The ten largest clones capture 5.5% to 6.5% of the sample.

The source of the sample is a study of immune evolution from preneoplasia to lung adenocarcinoma (dated by TCRdb to the early 2020s). At the level of the whole study: HLA loss of heterozygosity was seen in about 7.6%, 15% and 36% of AIS, MIA and ADC lesions, and in no AAH lesions. Immune contexture across lung adenocarcinoma precursors and invasive adenocarcinoma was profiled using immune gene expression, TCR sequencing and multiplex immunofluorescence. The immune data were combined with whole exome sequencing and methylation data from the same cohort of nodules. Sample size was determined by specimen availability and not by a prior power calculation. The study reported that about a hundred samples were used for TCR sequencing. A total of around 58 patients with pulmonary nodules who underwent surgical resection were included in the overall cohort. Resected precursor lesions (AAH, AIS, MIA) and invasive adenocarcinomas were compared with paired morphologically normal lung tissue. TCR sequencing data came from approximately 49 patients. Class I HLA alleles were inferred from exome data with POLYSOLVER, and allele-specific HLA loss was detected with LOHHLA.

The patients had resection in Japan or China between 2014 and 2017. Histologic diagnosis of each case was confirmed independently by two lung cancer pathologists on H&E slides. For nucleic acid extraction, premalignant or tumor cells were enriched by macro-dissection following pathologic assessment. The AllPrep DNA/RNA FFPE Kit was used to isolate DNA from FFPE tissue. General findings and caveats noted by the study authors: Because every patient came from Japan and China, how well the results apply to Western populations was uncertain. The findings were based on association rather than direct causation, and larger cohorts with long-term follow-up and longitudinal biopsies were deemed needed. The highest clonality was observed in normal lung, whereas higher T cell density and diversity but lower clonality appeared to be present in later-stage lesions. Compared with EGFR-mutant or double wild-type lesions, KRAS-mutant nodules had the highest T cell clonality. Normal lung had the highest top T cell clone frequencies, which appeared to decline progressively from AAH through AIS, MIA and invasive adenocarcinoma.

The germline V gene (reference sequence) gives CDR1 as GTSNPN and CDR2 as SVGIG. Trimming at the junction amounts to 2 bases on V and 1 base on J, and the germline ends lie 8 bases apart. The CDR3 starts with the cysteine, ends with the phenylalanine, and has 13 residues. Here the CDR3 DNA is all that survives: 39 bases in frame from base 1. The chain links TRBV30 with TRBJ1-1, with no D gene named confidently. The receptor was isolated from a person in their sixties with lung adenocarcinoma. Sequenced: FFPE invasive lung adenocarcinoma tissue. The cell subset or site label, read with the paper, signifies: frankly invasive lung adenocarcinoma (ADC). CDR3 reads: CAWSLSENTEAFF. The base sequence is TGTGCCTGGAGTCTGTCGGAGAACACTGAAGCTTTCTTT.